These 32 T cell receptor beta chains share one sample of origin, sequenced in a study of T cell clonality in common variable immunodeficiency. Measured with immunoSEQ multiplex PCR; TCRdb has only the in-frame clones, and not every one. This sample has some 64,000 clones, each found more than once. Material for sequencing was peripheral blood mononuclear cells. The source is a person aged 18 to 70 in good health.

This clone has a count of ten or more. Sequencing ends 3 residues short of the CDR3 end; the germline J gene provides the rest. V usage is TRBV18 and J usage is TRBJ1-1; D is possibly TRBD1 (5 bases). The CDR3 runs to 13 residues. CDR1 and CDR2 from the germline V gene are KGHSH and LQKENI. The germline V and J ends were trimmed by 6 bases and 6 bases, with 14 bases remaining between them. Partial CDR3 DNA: TGTGCCAGCTCGCTATCCCCGGGGGCTGAA. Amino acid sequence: CASSLSPGAE. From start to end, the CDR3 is CASSLSPGAEAFF.

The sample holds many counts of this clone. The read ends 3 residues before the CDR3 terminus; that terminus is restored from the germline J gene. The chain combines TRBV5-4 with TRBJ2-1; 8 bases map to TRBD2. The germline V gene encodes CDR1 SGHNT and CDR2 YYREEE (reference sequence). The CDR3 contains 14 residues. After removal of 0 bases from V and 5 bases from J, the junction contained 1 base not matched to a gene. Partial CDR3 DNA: TGTGCCAGCAGCTTGGGACTAGCGAACAATGAG. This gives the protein CASSLGLANNE. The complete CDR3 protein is CASSLGLANNEQFF.

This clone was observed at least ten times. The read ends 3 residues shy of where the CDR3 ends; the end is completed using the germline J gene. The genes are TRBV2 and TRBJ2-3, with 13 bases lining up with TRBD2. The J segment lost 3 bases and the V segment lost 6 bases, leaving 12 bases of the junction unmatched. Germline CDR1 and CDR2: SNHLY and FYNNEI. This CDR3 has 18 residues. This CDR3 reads CASRERTRLAGGTDTQYF. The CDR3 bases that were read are TGTGCCAGCAGGGAAAGGACCCGACTAGCGGGAGGTACAGATACG.

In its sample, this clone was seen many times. The CDR3 DNA, read in part, is TGTGCCAGCATCGAACAGGGGAACGATACG. Translation: CASIEQGNDT. The entire CDR3 is CASIEQGNDTQYF. J is TRBJ2-3 and V is TRBV7-9; 7 nucleotides agree with TRBD1. The read comes to an end 3 residues before the CDR3 does, leaving the germline J gene to fill in the end. The J segment lost 6 bases and the V segment lost 7 bases, leaving 7 bases of the junction unmatched. The CDR3 contains 13 residues. Germline CDR1 SEHNR, CDR2 FQNEAQ (reference sequence).

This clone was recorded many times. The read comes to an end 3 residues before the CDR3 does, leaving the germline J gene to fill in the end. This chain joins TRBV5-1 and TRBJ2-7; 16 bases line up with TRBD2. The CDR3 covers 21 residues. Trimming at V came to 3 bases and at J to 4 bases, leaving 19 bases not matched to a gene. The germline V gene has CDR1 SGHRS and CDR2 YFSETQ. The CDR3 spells CASSSGTSGRAMIKPYYEQYF. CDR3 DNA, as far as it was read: TGCGCCAGCAGCTCAGGGACTAGCGGGAGGGCCATGATTAAACCGTATTACGAG.

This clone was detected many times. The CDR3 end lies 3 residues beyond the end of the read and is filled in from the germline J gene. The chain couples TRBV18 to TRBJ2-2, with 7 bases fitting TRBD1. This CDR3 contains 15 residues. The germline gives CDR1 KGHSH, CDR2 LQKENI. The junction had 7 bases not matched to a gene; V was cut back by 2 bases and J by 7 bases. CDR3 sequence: CASSPNDRVFGELFF. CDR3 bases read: TGTGCCAGCTCACCAAATGACAGGGTGTTCGGGGAG.

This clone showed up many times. The sequenced part of the CDR3 DNA is TGTGCCAGCAGTGAGGAGGCAGGGGTAGTCGTGACAAACTACGAG. Translating gives CASSEEAGVVVTNYE. The whole CDR3 is CASSEEAGVVVTNYEQYF. V and J are TRBV2 and TRBJ2-7; TRBD1 might be the D (6 bases). The read terminates 3 residues ahead of where the CDR3 ends, so the germline J gene completes it. CDR3 length: 18 residues. V lost 3 bases and J lost 3, with 24 bases in between. The germline CDR1 and CDR2 sequences are SNHLY and FYNNEI.

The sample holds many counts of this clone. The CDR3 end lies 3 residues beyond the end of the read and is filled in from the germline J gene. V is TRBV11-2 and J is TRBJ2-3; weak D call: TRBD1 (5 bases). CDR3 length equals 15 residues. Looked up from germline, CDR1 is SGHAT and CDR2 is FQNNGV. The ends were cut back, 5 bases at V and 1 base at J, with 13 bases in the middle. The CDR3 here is CASSDDGRGTDTQYF. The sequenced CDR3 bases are TGTGCCAGCAGCGATGACGGCAGGGGCACAGATACG.

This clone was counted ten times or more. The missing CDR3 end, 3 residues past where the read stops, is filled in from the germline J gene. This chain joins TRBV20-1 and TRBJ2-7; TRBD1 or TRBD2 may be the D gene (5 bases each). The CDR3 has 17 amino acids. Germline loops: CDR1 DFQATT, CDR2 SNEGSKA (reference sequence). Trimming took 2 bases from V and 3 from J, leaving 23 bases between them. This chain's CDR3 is CSARRSNEGRTVYEQYF. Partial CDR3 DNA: TGCAGTGCTAGACGATCGAACGAGGGGCGGACGGTCTACGAG.

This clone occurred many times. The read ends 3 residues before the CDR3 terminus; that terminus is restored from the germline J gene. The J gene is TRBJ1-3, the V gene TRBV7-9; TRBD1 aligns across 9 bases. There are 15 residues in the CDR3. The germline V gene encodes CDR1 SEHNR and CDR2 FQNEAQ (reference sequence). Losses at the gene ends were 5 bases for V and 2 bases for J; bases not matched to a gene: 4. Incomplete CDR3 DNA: TGTGCCAGCAGCCAAGGGACAGGGACTGGAAACACC. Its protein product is CASSQGTGTGNT. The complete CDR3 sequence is CASSQGTGTGNTIYF.

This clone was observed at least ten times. The sequenced CDR3 bases are TGTGCCAGCAGCTTAGTGGTCGGGAACACCGGGGAG. Translation gives CASSLVVGNTGE. In full, the CDR3 reads CASSLVVGNTGELFF. The chain employs TRBV11-3 and TRBJ2-2; the D is unclear. The read terminates 3 residues ahead of where the CDR3 ends, so the germline J gene completes it. This CDR3 has 15 residues. V lost 1 base, J lost 1 base, and 7 bases lay in between. Germline-derived CDR1 and CDR2 are SGHNT and YENEEA.

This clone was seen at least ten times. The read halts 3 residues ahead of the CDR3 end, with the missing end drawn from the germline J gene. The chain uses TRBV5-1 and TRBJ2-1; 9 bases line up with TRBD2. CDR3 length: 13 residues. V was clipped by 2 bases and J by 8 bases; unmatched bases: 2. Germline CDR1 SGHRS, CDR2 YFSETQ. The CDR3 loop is CASSFGTSYEQFF. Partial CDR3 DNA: TGCGCCAGCAGCTTCGGGACTAGCTATGAG.

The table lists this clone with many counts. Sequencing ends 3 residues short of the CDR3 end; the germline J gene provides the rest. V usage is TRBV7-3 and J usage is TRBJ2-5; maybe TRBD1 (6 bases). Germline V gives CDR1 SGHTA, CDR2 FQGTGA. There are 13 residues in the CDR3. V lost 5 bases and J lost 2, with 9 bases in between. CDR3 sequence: CASSPGQQETQYF. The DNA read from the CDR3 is TGTGCCAGCAGCCCAGGACAGCAAGAGACC. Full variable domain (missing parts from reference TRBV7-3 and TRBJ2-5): GAGVSQTPSNKVTEKGKYVELRCDPISGHTALYWYRQSLGQGPEFLIYFQGTGAADDSGLPNDRFFAVRPEGSVSTLKIQRTERGDSAVYLCASSPGQQETQYFGPGTRLLVL.

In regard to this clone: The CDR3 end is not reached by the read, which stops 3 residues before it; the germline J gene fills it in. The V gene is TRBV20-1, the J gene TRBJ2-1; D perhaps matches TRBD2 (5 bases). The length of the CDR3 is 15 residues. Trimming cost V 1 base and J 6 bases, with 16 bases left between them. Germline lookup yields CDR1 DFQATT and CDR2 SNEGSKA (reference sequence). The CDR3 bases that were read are TGCAGTGCTAGAGGAGGACGGGGAGTTCCCAATGAG. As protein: CSARGGRGVPNE. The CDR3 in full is CSARGGRGVPNEQFF.

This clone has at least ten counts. CDR3 protein: CASGGAGANVLTF. CDR3 bases read: TGCGCCAGCGGAGGGGCTGGGGCCAACGTC. This chain uses TRBV5-1 with TRBJ2-6; D perhaps matches TRBD2 (6 bases). The CDR3 end falls 3 residues outside the read, so it is completed with the germline J gene. Germline V lookup: CDR1 SGHRS, CDR2 YFSETQ. The CDR3 totals 13 residues. Trimming cost V 7 bases and J 2 bases, with 7 bases left between them.

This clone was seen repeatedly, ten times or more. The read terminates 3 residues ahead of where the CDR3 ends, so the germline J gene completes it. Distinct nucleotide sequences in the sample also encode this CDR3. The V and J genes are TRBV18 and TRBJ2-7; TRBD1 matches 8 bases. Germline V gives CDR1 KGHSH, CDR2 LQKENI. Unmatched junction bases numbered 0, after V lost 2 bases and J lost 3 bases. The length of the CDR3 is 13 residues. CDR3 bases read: TGTGCCAGCTCACCAGGGACAGGCTACGAG. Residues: CASSPGTGYE. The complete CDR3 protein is CASSPGTGYEQYF.

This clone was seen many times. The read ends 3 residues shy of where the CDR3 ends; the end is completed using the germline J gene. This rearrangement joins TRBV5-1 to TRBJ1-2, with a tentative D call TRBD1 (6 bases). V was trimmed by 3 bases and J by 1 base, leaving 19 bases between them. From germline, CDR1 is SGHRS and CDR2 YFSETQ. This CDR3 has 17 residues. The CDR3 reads CASSSQGSPSFNYGYTF. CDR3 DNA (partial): TGCGCCAGCAGCTCCCAGGGGTCCCCCTCATTTAACTATGGC.

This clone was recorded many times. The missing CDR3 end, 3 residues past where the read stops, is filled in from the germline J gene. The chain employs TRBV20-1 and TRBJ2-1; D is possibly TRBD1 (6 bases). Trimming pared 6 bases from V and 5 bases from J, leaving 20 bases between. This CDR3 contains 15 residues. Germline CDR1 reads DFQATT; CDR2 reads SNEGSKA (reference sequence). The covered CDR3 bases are TGCAGTGCCCAACCCCCAGGACAGTTAAACAATGAG. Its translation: CSAQPPGQLNNE. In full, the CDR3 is CSAQPPGQLNNEQFF.

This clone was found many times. The sequenced CDR3 bases are TGCGCCAGCAGAGCGGGACTAGTTTACGAG. Amino acids: CASRAGLVYE. The whole CDR3 is CASRAGLVYEQYF. J is TRBJ2-7 and V is TRBV10-2, with 8 bases fitting TRBD2. The DNA ends 3 residues before the CDR3 does, and the rest of the CDR3 is filled in from the germline J gene. The CDR3 spans 13 residues. Losses at the gene ends were 6 bases for V and 4 bases for J; bases not matched to a gene: 5. The germline gives CDR1 WSHSY, CDR2 SAAADI.

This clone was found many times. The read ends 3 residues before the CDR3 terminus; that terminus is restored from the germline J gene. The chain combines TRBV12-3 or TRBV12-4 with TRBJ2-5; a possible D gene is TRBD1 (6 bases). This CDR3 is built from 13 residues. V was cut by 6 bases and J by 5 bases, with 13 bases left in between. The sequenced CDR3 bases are TGTGCCAGCAGGCCCAAGGGGGAGGAGACC. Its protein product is CASRPKGEET. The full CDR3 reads CASRPKGEETQYF.

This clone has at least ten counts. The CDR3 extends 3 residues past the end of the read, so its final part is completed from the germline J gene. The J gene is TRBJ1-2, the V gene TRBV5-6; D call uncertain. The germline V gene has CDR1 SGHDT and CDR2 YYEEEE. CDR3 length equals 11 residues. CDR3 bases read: TGTGCCAGCAGGAACGACATTAGC. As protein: CASRNDIS. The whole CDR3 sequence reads CASRNDISYTF.

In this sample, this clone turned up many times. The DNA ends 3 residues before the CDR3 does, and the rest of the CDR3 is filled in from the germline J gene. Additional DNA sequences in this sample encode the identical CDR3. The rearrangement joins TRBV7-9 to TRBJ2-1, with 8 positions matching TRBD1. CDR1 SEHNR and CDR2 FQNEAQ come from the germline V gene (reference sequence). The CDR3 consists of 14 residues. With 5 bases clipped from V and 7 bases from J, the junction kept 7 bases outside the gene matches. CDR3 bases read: TGTGCCAGCAGCCTCGGACAGGGTTCTAATGAG. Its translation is CASSLGQGSNE. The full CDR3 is CASSLGQGSNEQFF.

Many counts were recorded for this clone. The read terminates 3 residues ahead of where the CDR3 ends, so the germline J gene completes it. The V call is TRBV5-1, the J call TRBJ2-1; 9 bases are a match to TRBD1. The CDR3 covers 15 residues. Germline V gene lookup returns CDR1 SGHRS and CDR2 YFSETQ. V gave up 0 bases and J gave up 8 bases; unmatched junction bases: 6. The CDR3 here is CASSLEGQGIDEQFF. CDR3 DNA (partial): TGCGCCAGCAGCTTGGAGGGACAGGGAATTGATGAG.

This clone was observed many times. Partial CDR3 DNA: TGTGCCAGCCAGGGACTAGCGGGGAGAGAGACC. Protein: CASQGLAGRET. The full CDR3 is CASQGLAGRETQYF. J is TRBJ2-5 and V is TRBV2; 13 nucleotides align to TRBD2. The read is 3 residues too short to cover the CDR3 end, so that end is filled in from the germline J gene. With V trimmed by 8 bases and J by 4 bases, 4 bases remained unmatched. The germline V gene has CDR1 SNHLY and CDR2 FYNNEI. This CDR3 is built from 14 residues.

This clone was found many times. CDR3 protein: CSVPPDFQETQYF. CDR3 bases read: TGCAGTGTACCCCCGGACTTCCAAGAGACC. V and J are TRBV20-1 and TRBJ2-5, with D possibly being TRBD2 (5 bases). The read terminates 3 residues ahead of where the CDR3 ends, so the germline J gene completes it. The CDR3 has 13 amino acids. V was trimmed by 7 bases and J by 1 base, leaving 13 bases between them. From germline, CDR1 is DFQATT and CDR2 SNEGSKA (reference sequence).

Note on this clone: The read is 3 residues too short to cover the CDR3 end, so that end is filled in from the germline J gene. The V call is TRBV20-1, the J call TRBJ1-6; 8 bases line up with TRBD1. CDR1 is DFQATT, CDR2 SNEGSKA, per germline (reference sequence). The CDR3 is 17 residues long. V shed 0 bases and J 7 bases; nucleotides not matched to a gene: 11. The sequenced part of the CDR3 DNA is TGCAGTGCTAGAGATCGCAATCAGGGGGCTTGGAATTCACCC. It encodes CSARDRNQGAWNSP. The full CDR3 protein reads CSARDRNQGAWNSPLHF.

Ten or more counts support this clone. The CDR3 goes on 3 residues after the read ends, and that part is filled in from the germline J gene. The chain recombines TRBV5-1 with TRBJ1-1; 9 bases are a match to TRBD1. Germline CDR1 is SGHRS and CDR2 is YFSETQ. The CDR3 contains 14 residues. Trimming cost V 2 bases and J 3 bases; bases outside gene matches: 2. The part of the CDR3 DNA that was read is TGCGCCAGCAGCTTACAGGGGGCGGACACTGAA. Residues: CASSLQGADTE. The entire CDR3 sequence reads CASSLQGADTEAFF.

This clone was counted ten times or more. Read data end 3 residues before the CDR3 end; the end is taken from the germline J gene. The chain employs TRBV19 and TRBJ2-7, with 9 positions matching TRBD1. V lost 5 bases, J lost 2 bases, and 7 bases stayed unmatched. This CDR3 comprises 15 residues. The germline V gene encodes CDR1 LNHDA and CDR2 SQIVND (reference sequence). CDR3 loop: CASSPGTGPTYEQYF. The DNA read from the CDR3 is TGTGCCAGTAGTCCGGGGACAGGGCCTACCTACGAG.

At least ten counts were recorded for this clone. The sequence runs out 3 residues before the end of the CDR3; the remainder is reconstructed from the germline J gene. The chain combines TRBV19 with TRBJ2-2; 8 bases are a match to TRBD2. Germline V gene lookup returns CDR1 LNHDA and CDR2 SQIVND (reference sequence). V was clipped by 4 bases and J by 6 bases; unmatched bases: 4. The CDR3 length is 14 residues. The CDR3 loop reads CASSNREGAGELFF. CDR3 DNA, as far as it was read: TGTGCCAGTAGTAATCGGGAGGGGGCCGGGGAG.

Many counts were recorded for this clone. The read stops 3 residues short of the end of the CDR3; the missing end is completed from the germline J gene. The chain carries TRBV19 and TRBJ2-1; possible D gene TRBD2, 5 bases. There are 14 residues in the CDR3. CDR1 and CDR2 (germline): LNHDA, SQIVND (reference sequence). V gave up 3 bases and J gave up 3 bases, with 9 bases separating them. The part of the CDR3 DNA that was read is TGTGCCAGTAGTATGACGGGGAACTACAATGAG. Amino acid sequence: CASSMTGNYNE. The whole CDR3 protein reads CASSMTGNYNEQFF.

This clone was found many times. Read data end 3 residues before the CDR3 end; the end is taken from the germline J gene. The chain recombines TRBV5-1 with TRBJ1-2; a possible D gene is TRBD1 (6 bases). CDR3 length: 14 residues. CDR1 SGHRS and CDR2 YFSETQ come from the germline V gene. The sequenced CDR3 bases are TGCGCCAGCAGCCCGGCAGGTCAGGGGAGCGCC. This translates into CASSPAGQGSA. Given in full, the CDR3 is CASSPAGQGSAYTF.

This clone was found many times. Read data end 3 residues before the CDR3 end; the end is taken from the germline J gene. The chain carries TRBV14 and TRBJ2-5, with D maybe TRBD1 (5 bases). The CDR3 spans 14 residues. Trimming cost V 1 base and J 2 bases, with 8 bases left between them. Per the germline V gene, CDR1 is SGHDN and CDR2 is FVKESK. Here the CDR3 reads CASSQGQLQETQYF. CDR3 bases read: TGTGCCAGCAGCCAAGGACAGTTACAAGAGACC. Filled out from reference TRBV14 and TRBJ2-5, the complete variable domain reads EAGVTQFPSHSVIEKGQTVTLRCDPISGHDNLYWYRRVMGKEIKFLLHFVKESKQDESGMPNNRFLAERTGGTYSTLKVQPAELEDSGVYFCASSQGQLQETQYFGPGTRLLVL.